The clone carrying this T cell receptor beta chain was seen only a few times. Its antigen is currently unknown. The data were obtained in a study of T cell responses to AZD1222 COVID-19 vaccine. Broader study findings: Spike-specific TCR breadth rose after two AZD1222 doses, and depth rose as well. Most donors were white British, females outnumbered males, and clonal diversity was possibly underestimated.

Repertoires were generated with immunoSEQ multiplex PCR, while TCRdb's copy carries only in-frame clones and drops some. The data contain under 150,000 clones, approximately 90% of them singletons. The V gene's germline CDR1 is DFQATT and CDR2 SNEGSKA (reference sequence). The CDR3 spans 15 residues. The V gene lost 3 bases and the J gene lost 0 bases, with 12 bases spanning the gap. The J gene is TRBJ1-5, the V gene TRBV20-1, with D possibly TRBD1 on 5 matching bases. The specimen comprised peripheral blood, sampled on day 0 of AZD1222 vaccination. The clonotype comes from an adult in good health. For the CDR3, the DNA is TGCAGTGCTAGTGTGCAGGGAATTAGCAATCAGCCCCAGCATTTT. Its protein product is CSASVQGISNQPQHF.